The 11 T cell receptor beta chains presented below share a single source sample, sequenced in a study of CD8 T cells in Susac syndrome. RNA, at roughly 0.45 to 1 ug, was reverse transcribed with random hexamers. TCRdb passed the immunoSEQ multiplex PCR reads through MiXCR, listing each CDR3 protein once. The profile shows some 110,000 distinct CDR3 sequences, 96% of them singletons. The sequencing input was CD4+ T cells from PBMCs. The receptor source for this set is a human donor with Susac syndrome.

V is TRBV20-1 and J is TRBJ1-2; D uncertain. Germline V gene lookup returns CDR1 DFQATT and CDR2 SNEGSKA (reference sequence). The CDR3 contains 12 residues. The germline V and J ends were trimmed by 5 bases and 6 bases, with 13 bases remaining between them. In DNA form, the CDR3 reads TGCAGTGCTCAGGAAGGTATCCATGGCTACACCTTC. Protein sequence: CSAQEGIHGYTF.

The CDR3 bases are TGTGCCAGCGGGGCTAGCGAGTCCGGGGAGCTGTTTTTT. Its translation is CASGASESGELFF. This chain joins TRBV6-4 and TRBJ2-2, with D perhaps TRBD2 (6 bases). Trimming took 8 bases from V and 6 from J, leaving 13 bases between them. CDR1 and CDR2 from the germline V gene are MRHNA and SNTAGT. This CDR3 spans 13 amino acids.

The chain carries TRBV7-9 and TRBJ2-1; the D is unclear. V was shortened by 2 bases and J by 1 base, with 6 bases between the two germline ends. CDR3 length: 14 amino acids. Germline V gives CDR1 SEHNR, CDR2 FQNEAQ (reference sequence). Here the CDR3 DNA reads TGTGCCAGCAGCTTATCACGGTCCTACAATGAGCAGTTCTTC. Protein sequence: CASSLSRSYNEQFF. Full variable domain (remainder filled in from reference TRBV7-9 and TRBJ2-1): DTGVSQNPRHKITKRGQNVTFRCDPISEHNRLYWYRQTLGQGPEFLTYFQNEAQLEKSRLLSDRFSAERPKGSFSTLEIQRTEQGDSAMYLCASSLSRSYNEQFFGPGTRLTVL.

The gene calls are TRBV7-9 and TRBJ2-3; possible D gene TRBD1, 5 bases. With 3 bases removed from V and 2 bases from J, the gap between germline ends came to 18 bases. Germline values: CDR1 SEHNR, CDR2 FQNEAQ (reference sequence). There are 17 residues in the CDR3. Here the CDR3 DNA reads TGTGCCAGCAGCTTCCACTCTCAAACAGGCTCCACAGATACGCAGTATTTT. Translation gives CASSFHSQTGSTDTQYF.

This clonotype has a single count. The chain joins TRBV4-1 to TRBJ2-1, with TRBD1 as a possible D gene (5 bases). V lost 0 bases, J lost 1 base, and 10 bases lay in between. The germline V gene has CDR1 MGHRA and CDR2 YSYEKL. This CDR3 spans 16 amino acids. The CDR3: CASSQDKGSSYNEQFF. The CDR3 DNA reads TGCGCCAGCAGCCAAGATAAGGGGTCTTCCTACAATGAGCAGTTCTTC.

The rearrangement links TRBV28 to TRBJ1-5; perhaps TRBD1 as D (5 bases). The CDR3 has 16 amino acids. Germline lookup yields CDR1 MDHEN and CDR2 SYDVKM. The germline V and J ends were trimmed by 3 bases and 0 bases, with 12 bases remaining between them. The CDR3 protein is CASSFPGAYSNQPQHF. The CDR3 DNA reads as TGTGCCAGCAGTTTCCCTGGGGCATATAGCAATCAGCCCCAGCATTTT.

The chain employs TRBV7-2 and TRBJ1-3; the D is unclear. The germline gives CDR1 SGHTA, CDR2 FQGNSA. Trimming pared 1 base from V and 4 bases from J, leaving 11 bases between. This CDR3 has 15 residues. The CDR3 sequence: CASSLDGSPGNTIYF. Written as DNA, the CDR3 is TGTGCCAGCAGCTTAGATGGCTCCCCGGGAAACACCATATATTTT.

The J gene is TRBJ2-7, the V gene TRBV7-9; D may correspond to TRBD1 or TRBD2 (5 bases each). From germline, CDR1 is SEHNR and CDR2 FQNEAQ (reference sequence). The CDR3 is 11 residues long. V shed 1 base and J shed 8 bases, with 6 bases lying between them. CDR3: CASSLGDQQYF. Here the CDR3 DNA reads TGTGCCAGCAGCTTAGGGGACCAGCAGTACTTC.

The J gene is TRBJ2-5, the V gene TRBV2; 8 nucleotides agree with TRBD1. Germline trimming cut 8 bases from V and 6 bases from J; bases unmatched to any gene: 5. CDR1 and CDR2 from the germline V gene are SNHLY and FYNNEI. The CDR3 extends over 12 amino acids. In nucleotides, the CDR3 is TGTGCCAGCGAGGACAGGGTAAAGACCCAGTACTTC. It translates to CASEDRVKTQYF.

The gene calls are TRBV9 and TRBJ1-5; a weak D match, TRBD1 (6 bases). The CDR3 extends over 15 amino acids. Germline V gene data show CDR1 as SGDLS and CDR2 as YYNGEE. V dropped 0 bases and J dropped 7 bases, with 14 bases sitting between them. The CDR3 loop is CASSVGSGDGQPQHF. For the CDR3, the DNA is TGTGCCAGCAGCGTAGGATCAGGGGACGGGCAGCCCCAGCATTTT. Based on the CDR3 plus reference TRBV9 and TRBJ1-5, the full variable domain is DSGVTQTPKHLITATGQRVTLRCSPRSGDLSVYWYQQSLDQGLQFLIQYYNGEERAKGNILERFSAQQFPDLHSELNLSSLELGDSALYFCASSVGSGDGQPQHFGDGTRLSIL.

This sequence joins TRBV9 and TRBJ1-1; weak D call: TRBD1 (6 bases). This CDR3 has 11 residues. Trimming took 5 bases from V and 10 from J, leaving 12 bases between them. Germline V gives CDR1 SGDLS, CDR2 YYNGEE. CDR3 bases: TGTGCCAGCAGGGGAGGGGGGGGAGCTTTCTTT. The encoded protein is CASRGGGGAFF.